This TCR beta chain appears in the sequencing data of a study of T cell clones after liver transplantation. Study-wide background: Without induction therapy, subjects received standard immunosuppression until 12-24 months post-transplant.

The method was immunoSEQ multiplex PCR; TCRdb's version includes in-frame clones alone and lacks a portion of them. There are more than 100,000 clones in the sample; approximately 79% occur only once, and roughly 3.1% lies in the top ten. Sequencing used CD4+ T cells from blood, obtained around 49 months after liver transplant. This TCR came from a human patient who received a liver transplant. These T cells may partly come from the graft donor.

CDR3 DNA sequence: TGTGCCGGGATGGGGAAACGCAGTTACAATCAGCCCCAGCATTTT. Amino acid sequence: CAGMGKRSYNQPQHF. The V call is TRBV28, the J call TRBJ1-5; no clear D gene. Trimming took 11 bases from V and 3 from J, leaving 20 bases between them. The CDR3 has 15 amino acids. From germline, CDR1 is MDHEN and CDR2 SYDVKM.